A single count supports the clone carrying this T cell receptor beta chain. Amplification of TCR beta CDR3 regions was performed using RNA transcripts as template. The TCR CDR3 first-round RT-PCR relied on the HTBI primer set. TCRdb redid the calling of the multiplex PCR reads with MiXCR, one entry per CDR3 protein. This sample has about 340,000 distinct CDR3 sequences; around a fifth occur once, and the top ten carry over 45%. These data come from a study of T cells in Graves' hyperthyroidism and ophthalmopathy. Not enrolled were patients with uncontrolled infection, other autoimmune disease, pregnancy or lactation. Source material for PBMCs was more than 9.5 ml fresh peripheral blood. The sequenced material came from blood. This clonotype was sampled from a woman in her fifties or sixties with Graves' hyperthyroidism.

In DNA, the CDR3 is TGCGCCAGCAGCTTGATTGAGGAGACAGATACGCAGTATTTT. This codes for CASSLIEETDTQYF. The chain carries TRBV5-1 and TRBJ2-3, with D uncertain. This CDR3 has 14 amino acids. The V end lost 1 base, the J end lost 3 bases, and 9 bases lay between the germline ends. Germline V gene data show CDR1 as SGHRS and CDR2 as YFSETQ. Together with reference TRBV5-1 and TRBJ2-3, the CDR3 gives the full variable domain: KAGVTQTPRYLIKTRGQQVTLSCSPISGHRSVSWYQQTPGQGLQFLFEYFSETQRNKGNFPGRFSGRQFSNSRSEMNVSTLELGDSALYLCASSLIEETDTQYFGPGTRLTVL.